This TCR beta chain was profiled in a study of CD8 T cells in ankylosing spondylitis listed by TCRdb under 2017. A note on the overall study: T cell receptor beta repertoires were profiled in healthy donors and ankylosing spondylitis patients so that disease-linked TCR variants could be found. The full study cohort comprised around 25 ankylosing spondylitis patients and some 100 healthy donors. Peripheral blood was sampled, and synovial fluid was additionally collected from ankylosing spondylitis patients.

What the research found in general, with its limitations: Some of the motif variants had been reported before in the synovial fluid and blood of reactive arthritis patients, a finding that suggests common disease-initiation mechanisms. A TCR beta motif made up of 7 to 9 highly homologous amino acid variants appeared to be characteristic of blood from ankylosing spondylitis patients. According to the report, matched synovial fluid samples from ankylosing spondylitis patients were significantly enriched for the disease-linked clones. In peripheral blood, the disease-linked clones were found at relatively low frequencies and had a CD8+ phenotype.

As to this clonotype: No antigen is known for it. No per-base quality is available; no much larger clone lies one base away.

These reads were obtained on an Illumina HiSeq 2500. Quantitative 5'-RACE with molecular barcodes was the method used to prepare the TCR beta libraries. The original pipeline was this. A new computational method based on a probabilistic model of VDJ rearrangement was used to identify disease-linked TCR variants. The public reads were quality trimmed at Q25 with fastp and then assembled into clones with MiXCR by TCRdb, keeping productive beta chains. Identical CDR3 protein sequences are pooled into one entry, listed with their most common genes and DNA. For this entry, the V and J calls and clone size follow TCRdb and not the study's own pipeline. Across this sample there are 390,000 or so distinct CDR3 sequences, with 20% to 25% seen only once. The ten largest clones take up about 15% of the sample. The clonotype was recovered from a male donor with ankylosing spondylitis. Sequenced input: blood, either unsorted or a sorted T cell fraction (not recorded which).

The CDR3 protein is CASSPRQGTKDNEQFF. The nucleotide sequence reads as follows: TGTGCCAGCAGCCCCCGACAGGGGACAAAGGACAATGAGCAGTTCTTC. This chain is built from TRBV7-3 and TRBJ2-1; TRBD1 matches 8 bases in the middle. Taken from cysteine to phenylalanine, the CDR3 has 16 residues. Only the CDR3 part of the read is kept: 48 bases, read in frame from the first base. V loses 5 bases at its end and J loses 5 bases; junction bases beyond the gene matches: 11. In the germline V gene, CDR1 corresponds to SGHTA and CDR2 to FQGTGA. Outside the CDR3, residues come from the reference TRBV7-3 and TRBJ2-1 proteins, so the full variable domain is: GAGVSQTPSNKVTEKGKYVELRCDPISGHTALYWYRQSLGQGPEFLIYFQGTGAADDSGLPNDRFFAVRPEGSVSTLKIQRTERGDSAVYLCASSPRQGTKDNEQFFGPGTRLTVL.